Presented here are 16 T cell receptor beta chains from one specimen sequenced in a study of T-cell reconstitution after alpha-beta-depleted transplantation in children. Construction of the TCRbeta library involved unique molecular identifiers. TCRdb re-called the PCR reads through MiXCR, storing one row per CDR3 protein. The sample contains roughly 220,000 distinct CDR3 sequences, around 12% of which appear only once. Specimen: PBMCs from the stem cell graft donor, collected from the stem cell graft. Every receptor here comes from a human donor who donated a stem cell graft to a child with acute lymphoblastic leukemia.

This clonotype was found many times. The gene calls are TRBV5-1 and TRBJ2-7, with D possibly being TRBD1 (6 bases). Germline CDR1 SGHRS, CDR2 YFSETQ. CDR3 length: 14 amino acids. Trimming cost V 3 bases and J 3 bases, with 13 bases left between them. DNA for the CDR3: TGCGCCAGCAGCTACCAGGACAGTTTCTACGAGCAGTACTTC. Its translation is CASSYQDSFYEQYF.

This clonotype was counted only a few times. The CDR3 nucleotides read TGTGCCAGTAGTCTAGGACTAGCGGGGGGGCATACAGATACGCAGTATTTT. Its translation is CASSLGLAGGHTDTQYF. The chain combines TRBV19 with TRBJ2-3, with 15 bases fitting TRBD2. CDR1 LNHDA and CDR2 SQIVND come from the germline V gene (reference sequence). The CDR3 covers 17 residues. V trimming: 5 bases; J trimming: 3 bases; junction bases outside the gene matches: 6.

There are many counts of this clonotype. Here the CDR3 reads CSASVASGGPRQYF. The CDR3 coding sequence is TGCAGTGCTAGCGTGGCTAGCGGGGGACCTAGGCAGTACTTC. The chain links TRBV20-1 to TRBJ2-7; 10 bases are a match to TRBD2. The CDR3 extends over 14 amino acids. The V segment lost 3 bases and the J segment 9 bases; nucleotides outside the gene matches: 11. Germline CDR1 reads DFQATT; CDR2 reads SNEGSKA (reference sequence).

In this sample, this clonotype turned up many times. V and J are TRBV14 and TRBJ2-7; D is perhaps TRBD2 (5 bases). The length of the CDR3 is 11 residues. Trimming took 7 bases from V and 4 from J, leaving 8 bases between them. From germline, CDR1 is SGHDN and CDR2 FVKESK. The CDR3 DNA follows: TGTGCCAGCAACGACTATTACGAGCAGTACTTC. It translates to CASNDYYEQYF. The whole variable domain, remainder taken from reference TRBV14 and TRBJ2-7, is EAGVTQFPSHSVIEKGQTVTLRCDPISGHDNLYWYRRVMGKEIKFLLHFVKESKQDESGMPNNRFLAERTGGTYSTLKVQPAELEDSGVYFCASNDYYEQYFGPGTRLTVT.

There are many counts of this clonotype. DNA of the CDR3: TGTGCCAGCAGCAAAGCGAGGAGCGGGAGAATTAGTGAGCAGTTCTTC. This gives the protein CASSKARSGRISEQFF. The chain has TRBV21-1 and TRBJ2-1; the table calls TRBD2, which could not be checked here. TRBV21-1 is recorded as a pseudogene. The length of the CDR3 is 16 residues.

In its sample, this clonotype was seen many times. V and J are TRBV7-9 and TRBJ1-2; no definite D call. With 5 bases removed from V and 7 bases from J, the gap between germline ends came to 8 bases. CDR3 length equals 11 residues. Germline CDR1 SEHNR, CDR2 FQNEAQ (reference sequence). The CDR3 DNA reads TGTGCCAGCAGCCCAGGTGCTGGCTACACCTTC. This gives the protein CASSPGAGYTF. The variable domain in full, with the rest retrieved from reference TRBV7-9 and TRBJ1-2, is DTGVSQNPRHKITKRGQNVTFRCDPISEHNRLYWYRQTLGQGPEFLTYFQNEAQLEKSRLLSDRFSAERPKGSFSTLEIQRTEQGDSAMYLCASSPGAGYTFGSGTRLTVV.

This clonotype has at least ten counts. The genes are TRBV25-1 and TRBJ2-5; TRBD2 aligns across 10 bases. Trimming cost V 2 bases and J 2 bases; bases outside gene matches: 5. The length of the CDR3 is 16 residues. The germline CDR1 and CDR2 sequences are MGHDK and SYGVNS. CDR3 DNA sequence: TGTGCCAGCAGTGAAGGGAAGCGGGGGGGACAAGAGACCCAGTACTTC. This encodes CASSEGKRGGQETQYF.

There are many counts of this clonotype. A much larger clone is a single base away; this may be a read error. The chain links TRBV20-1 to TRBJ2-6; 9 nucleotides line up with TRBD1. From germline, CDR1 is DFQATT and CDR2 SNEGSKA (reference sequence). This CDR3 is 17 amino acids long. The CDR3 coding sequence is TGCAGTGCTAGCCGACAGGGGGGCCCCTCTGGGGCCAACGGCCTGACTTTC. It yields the protein CSASRQGGPSGANGLTF.

This clonotype was counted a few times. The chain combines TRBV7-8 with TRBJ2-1, with D hard to call. Germline loops: CDR1 SGHVS, CDR2 FQNEAQ. V lost 2 bases, J lost 4 bases, and 18 bases lay in between. CDR3 length: 17 residues. This chain's CDR3 is CASSLIMAETSYNEQFF. The CDR3, as DNA: TGTGCCAGCAGCTTAATAATGGCGGAGACCAGTTACAATGAGCAGTTCTTC.

This clonotype was counted ten times or more. The V and J genes are TRBV20-1 and TRBJ1-2; no reliable D call. The CDR3 loop spans 13 amino acids. Per the germline V gene, CDR1 is DFQATT and CDR2 is SNEGSKA (reference sequence). Trimming removed 1 base from V and 7 bases from J, with 13 bases in between. CDR3 in DNA: TGCAGTGCTAGAGCGACGGCGGACGCTGGCTACACCTTC. Protein sequence: CSARATADAGYTF.

This clonotype was observed many times. The V and J genes are TRBV29-1 and TRBJ1-2; no clear D. V was shortened by 5 bases and J by 7 bases, with 11 bases between the two germline ends. Germline CDR1 reads SQVTM; CDR2 reads ANQGSEA. The CDR3 is 11 amino acids. The chain's CDR3 is CSVMAGSGYTF. The CDR3 coding sequence is TGCAGCGTTATGGCCGGATCTGGCTACACCTTC.

This clonotype was detected ten times or more. This chain joins TRBV20-1 and TRBJ2-7; TRBD1 matches at 12 bases. J lost 6 bases, V lost 1 base, and 4 bases had no gene match. Germline lookup yields CDR1 DFQATT and CDR2 SNEGSKA (reference sequence). This CDR3 region has 14 residues. CDR3 protein: CSARVRDRGREQYF. CDR3 DNA: TGCAGTGCTAGAGTAAGGGACAGGGGGCGCGAGCAGTACTTC.

At least ten counts were recorded for this clonotype. The V gene is TRBV6-1, the J gene TRBJ2-5; no clear D gene. Per germline, CDR1 MNHNS and CDR2 SASEGT. Deletions cut 11 bases from V and 5 bases from J, with 3 bases between. The CDR3 contains 8 residues. The CDR3 reads CAGETQYF. The CDR3, as DNA: TGTGCCGGGGAGACCCAGTACTTC.

This clonotype was picked up a small number of times. The V gene is TRBV6-1, the J gene TRBJ2-3; 7 nucleotides align to TRBD1. The CDR3 is 16 residues long. With V trimmed by 3 bases and J by 1 base, 7 bases remained unmatched. CDR1 and CDR2 from the germline V gene are MNHNS and SASEGT. CDR3 sequence reads: CASSDPRGGGTDTQYF. The CDR3, as DNA: TGTGCCAGCAGTGACCCTCGAGGGGGCGGCACAGATACGCAGTATTTT.

In its sample, this clonotype was seen many times. This chain joins TRBV3-1 and TRBJ2-1; the D gene is possibly TRBD2 (6 bases). Trimming removed 0 bases at V and 1 base at J, with 7 bases between. CDR1 is LGHDT and CDR2 is YNNKEL in the germline V gene (reference sequence). CDR3 size: 15 residues. The CDR3 loop reads CASSQDRGSYNEQFF. As DNA, the CDR3 is TGTGCCAGCAGCCAAGACCGGGGGTCCTACAATGAGCAGTTCTTC.

This clonotype was detected ten times or more. The genes are TRBV12-3 or TRBV12-4 and TRBJ2-7; perhaps TRBD2 as D (6 bases). The CDR3 is 14 amino acids. The V gene lost 3 bases and the J gene lost 2 bases, with 11 bases spanning the gap. CDR3 DNA: TGTGCCAGCAGTTTGGGGGGAGTCCCCTACGAGCAGTACTTC. This translates into CASSLGGVPYEQYF.